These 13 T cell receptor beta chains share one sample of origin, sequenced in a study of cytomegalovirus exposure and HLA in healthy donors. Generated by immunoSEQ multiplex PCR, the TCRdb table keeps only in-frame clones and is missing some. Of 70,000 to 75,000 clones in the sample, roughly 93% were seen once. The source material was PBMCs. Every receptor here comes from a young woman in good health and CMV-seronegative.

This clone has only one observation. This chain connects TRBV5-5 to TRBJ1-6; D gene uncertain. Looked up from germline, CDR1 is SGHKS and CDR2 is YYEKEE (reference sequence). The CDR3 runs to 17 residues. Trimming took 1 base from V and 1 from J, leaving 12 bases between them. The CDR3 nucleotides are TGTGCCAGCAGCTTGTTGGCGATGGAGTCCTATAATTCACCCCTCCACTTT. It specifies CASSLLAMESYNSPLHF.

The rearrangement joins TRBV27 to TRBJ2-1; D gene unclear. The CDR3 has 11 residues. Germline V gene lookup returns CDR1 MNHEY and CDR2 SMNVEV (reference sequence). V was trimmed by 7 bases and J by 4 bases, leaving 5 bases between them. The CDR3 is CASTGYNEQFF. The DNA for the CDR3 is TGTGCCAGCACCGGGTACAATGAGCAGTTCTTC.

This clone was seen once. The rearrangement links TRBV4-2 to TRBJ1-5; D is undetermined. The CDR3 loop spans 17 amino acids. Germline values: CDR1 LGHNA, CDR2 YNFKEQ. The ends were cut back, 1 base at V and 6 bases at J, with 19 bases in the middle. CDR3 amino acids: CASSQAEEKGAIQPQHF. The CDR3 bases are TGTGCCAGCAGCCAAGCGGAGGAGAAGGGCGCCATTCAGCCCCAGCATTTT.

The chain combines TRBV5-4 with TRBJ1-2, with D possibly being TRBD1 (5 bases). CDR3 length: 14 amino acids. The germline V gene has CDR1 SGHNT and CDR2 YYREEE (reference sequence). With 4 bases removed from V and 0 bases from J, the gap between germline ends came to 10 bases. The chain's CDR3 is CASSPTGTNYGYTF. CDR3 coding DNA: TGTGCCAGCAGCCCAACAGGAACTAACTATGGCTACACCTTC.

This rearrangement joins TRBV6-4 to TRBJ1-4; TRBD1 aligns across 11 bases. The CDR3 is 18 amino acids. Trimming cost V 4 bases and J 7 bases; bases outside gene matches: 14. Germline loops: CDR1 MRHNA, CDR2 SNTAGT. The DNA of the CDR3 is TGTGCCAGCAGTGCACCGGGACAGGGGGTTCCATCTGGTGAAAAACTGTTTTTT. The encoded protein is CASSAPGQGVPSGEKLFF.

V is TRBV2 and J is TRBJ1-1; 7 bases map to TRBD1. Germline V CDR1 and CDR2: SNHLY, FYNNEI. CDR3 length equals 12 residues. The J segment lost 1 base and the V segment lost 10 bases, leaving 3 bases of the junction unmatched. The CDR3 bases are TGTGCCAACAGACAGGGGAACACTGAAGCTTTCTTT. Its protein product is CANRQGNTEAFF.

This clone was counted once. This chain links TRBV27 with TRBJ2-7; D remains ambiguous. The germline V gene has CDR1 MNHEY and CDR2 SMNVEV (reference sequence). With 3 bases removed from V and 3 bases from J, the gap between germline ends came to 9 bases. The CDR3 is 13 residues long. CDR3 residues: CASSFNGFYEQYF. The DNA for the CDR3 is TGTGCCAGCAGTTTCAACGGGTTCTACGAGCAGTACTTC.

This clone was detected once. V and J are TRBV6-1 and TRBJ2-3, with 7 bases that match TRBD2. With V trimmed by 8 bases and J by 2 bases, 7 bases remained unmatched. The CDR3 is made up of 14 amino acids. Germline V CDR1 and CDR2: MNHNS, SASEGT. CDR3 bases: TGTGCCAGCGCACGGGACTACGTCACAGATACGCAGTATTTT. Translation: CASARDYVTDTQYF.

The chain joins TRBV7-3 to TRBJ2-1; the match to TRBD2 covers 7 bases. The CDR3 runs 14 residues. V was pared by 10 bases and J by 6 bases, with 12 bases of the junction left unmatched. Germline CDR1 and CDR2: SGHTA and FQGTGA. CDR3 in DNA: TGTGCCACCAAGAGAGCGGGGAATAGCAATGAGCAGTTCTTC. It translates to CATKRAGNSNEQFF.

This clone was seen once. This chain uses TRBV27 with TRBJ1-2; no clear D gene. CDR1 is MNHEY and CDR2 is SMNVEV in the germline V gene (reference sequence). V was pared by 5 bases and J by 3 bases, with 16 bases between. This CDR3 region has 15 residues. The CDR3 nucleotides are TGTGCCAGCAGTCTAATCTCGGGAGTGGACTATGGCTACACCTTC. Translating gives CASSLISGVDYGYTF.

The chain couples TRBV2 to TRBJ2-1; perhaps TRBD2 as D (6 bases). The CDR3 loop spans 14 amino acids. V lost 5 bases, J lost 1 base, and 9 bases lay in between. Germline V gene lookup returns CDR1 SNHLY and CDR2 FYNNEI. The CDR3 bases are TGTGCCAGCAGTCCTAGCGAGTCCTACAATGAGCAGTTCTTC. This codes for CASSPSESYNEQFF. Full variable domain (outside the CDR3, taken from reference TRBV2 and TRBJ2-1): EPEVTQTPSHQVTQMGQEVILRCVPISNHLYFYWYRQILGQKVEFLVSFYNNEISEKSEIFDDQFSVERPDGSNFTLKIRSTKLEDSAMYFCASSPSESYNEQFFGPGTRLTVL.

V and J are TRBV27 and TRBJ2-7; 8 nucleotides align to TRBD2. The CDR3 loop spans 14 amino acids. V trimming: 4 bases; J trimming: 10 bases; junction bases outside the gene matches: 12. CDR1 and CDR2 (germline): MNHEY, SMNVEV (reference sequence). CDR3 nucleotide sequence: TGTGCCAGCAGTTCGCCCAGCGGGAGAGGGGAACAGTACTTC. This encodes CASSSPSGRGEQYF.

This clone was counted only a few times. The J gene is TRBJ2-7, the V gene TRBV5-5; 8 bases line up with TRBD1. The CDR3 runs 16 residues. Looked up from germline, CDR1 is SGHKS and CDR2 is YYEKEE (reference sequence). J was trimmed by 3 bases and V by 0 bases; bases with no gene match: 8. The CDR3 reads CASSLAWTGMNYEQYF. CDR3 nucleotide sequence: TGTGCCAGCAGCTTGGCCTGGACAGGGATGAACTACGAGCAGTACTTC. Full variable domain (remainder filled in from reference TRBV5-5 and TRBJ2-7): DAGVTQSPTHLIKTRGQQVTLRCSPISGHKSVSWYQQVLGQGPQFIFQYYEKEERGRGNFPDRFSARQFPNYSSELNVNALLLGDSALYLCASSLAWTGMNYEQYFGPGTRLTVT.